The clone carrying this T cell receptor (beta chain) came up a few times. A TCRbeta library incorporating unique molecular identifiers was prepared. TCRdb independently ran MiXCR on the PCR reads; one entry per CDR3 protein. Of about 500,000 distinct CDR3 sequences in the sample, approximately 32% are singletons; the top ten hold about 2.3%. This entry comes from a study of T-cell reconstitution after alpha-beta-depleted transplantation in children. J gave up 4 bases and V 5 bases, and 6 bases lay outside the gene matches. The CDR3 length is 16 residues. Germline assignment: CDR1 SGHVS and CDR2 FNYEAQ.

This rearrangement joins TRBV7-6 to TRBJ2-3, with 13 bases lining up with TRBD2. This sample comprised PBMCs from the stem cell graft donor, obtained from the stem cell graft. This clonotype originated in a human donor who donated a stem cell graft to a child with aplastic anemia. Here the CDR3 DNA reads TGTGCCAGCAGCGCGGGACTAGCGGGACGGGCAGATACGCAGTATTTT. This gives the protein CASSAGLAGRADTQYF.